This is a list of T cell receptor beta chains from one sample in a study of T cell changes during pregnancy in multiple sclerosis. Libraries were prepared by immunoSEQ multiplex PCR; TCRdb keeps only in-frame clonotypes and omits some of them. This sample has about 100,000 clones, with around 92% found just once. Specimen: peripheral blood, collected after pregnancy. The receptors shown here come from a female donor with multiple sclerosis, enrolled in a pregnancy study. Both conserved end residues are part of each CDR3. The order of the fields is clone size, J gene, V gene, D gene, CDR3 protein, CDR3 DNA. D genes are given only for firm matches. Clone size appears in some rows only: once, few, many, or a class for an expanded clone.

size: -; J: TRBJ2-7; V: TRBV7-2; D: -; CDR3: CASSFGTSRDYEQYF; DNA: TGTGCCAGCAGCTTTGGAACTAGTCGGGACTACGAGCAGTACTTC
size: -; J: TRBJ2-1; V: TRBV15; D: -; CDR3: CATSRDRAGAGHNEQFF; DNA: TGTGCCACCAGCAGAGATCGGGCAGGGGCGGGCCACAATGAGCAGTTCTTC
size: -; J: TRBJ2-7; V: TRBV29-1; D: TRBD1; CDR3: CSVERGGQGNEQYF; DNA: TGCAGCGTTGAACGAGGGGGACAGGGGAACGAGCAGTACTTC
size: once; J: TRBJ2-1; V: TRBV19; D: TRBD2; CDR3: CASSMLAGVKNNEQFF; DNA: TGTGCCAGTAGTATGCTAGCGGGAGTAAAAAACAATGAGCAGTTCTTC
size: -; J: TRBJ2-5; V: TRBV5-4; D: TRBD1; CDR3: CASSSPTGRETQYF; DNA: TGTGCCAGCAGCTCTCCGACAGGGAGAGAGACCCAGTACTTC
size: -; J: TRBJ1-1; V: TRBV7-2; D: TRBD1; CDR3: CASSSRDSNTEAFF; DNA: TGTGCCAGCAGCTCCCGGGACAGCAACACTGAAGCTTTCTTT
size: -; J: TRBJ1-1; V: TRBV7-9; D: -; CDR3: CASSLRVQGTEAFF; DNA: TGTGCCAGCAGCTTAAGGGTTCAGGGCACTGAAGCTTTCTTT
size: -; J: TRBJ2-1; V: TRBV19; D: TRBD1; CDR3: CASENPGQGIEQFF; DNA: TGTGCCAGCGAGAACCCGGGACAGGGTATTGAGCAGTTCTTC
size: -; J: TRBJ1-1; V: TRBV6-1; D: -; CDR3: CAITEQGDTEAFF; DNA: TGTGCCATCACGGAGCAGGGCGACACTGAAGCTTTCTTT
size: -; J: TRBJ2-5; V: TRBV9; D: TRBD2; CDR3: CASSVGLAGGETQYF; DNA: TGTGCCAGCAGCGTAGGACTAGCGGGGGGAGAGACCCAGTACTTC
size: -; J: TRBJ2-3; V: TRBV7-9; D: -; CDR3: CASSLGRDSDTQYF; DNA: TGTGCCAGCAGCCTCGGACGGGATTCAGATACGCAGTATTTT
size: -; J: TRBJ2-2; V: TRBV4-1; D: -; CDR3: CASSPPGPGELFF; DNA: TGCGCCAGCAGCCCCCCAGGGCCCGGGGAGCTGTTTTTT
size: -; J: TRBJ1-2; V: TRBV6-5; D: -; CDR3: CASSGGRGANYGYTF; DNA: TGTGCCAGCAGTGGTGGACGGGGAGCTAACTATGGCTACACCTTC
size: -; J: TRBJ1-6; V: TRBV30; D: -; CDR3: CAWSNPLHGGPNSPLHF; DNA: TGTGCCTGGAGTAATCCCCTCCACGGGGGTCCCAATTCACCCCTCCACTTT
size: -; J: TRBJ1-1; V: TRBV7-2; D: -; CDR3: CASSLLALNTEAFF; DNA: TGTGCCAGCAGCTTATTGGCTTTGAACACTGAAGCTTTCTTT
size: -; J: TRBJ1-6; V: TRBV19; D: -; CDR3: CASSRRPSSYNSPLHF; DNA: TGTGCCAGTAGTCGGAGGCCCAGCTCCTATAATTCACCCCTCCACTTT
size: -; J: TRBJ2-2; V: TRBV30; D: -; CDR3: CAWMWDTNTGELFF; DNA: TGTGCCTGGATGTGGGACACGAACACCGGGGAGCTGTTTTTT
size: -; J: TRBJ1-3; V: TRBV15; D: -; CDR3: CATSRIRGSGNTIYF; DNA: TGTGCCACCAGCAGAATAAGAGGGTCTGGAAACACCATATATTTT
size: -; J: TRBJ1-1; V: TRBV7-3; D: -; CDR3: CASSIGPFGVNTEAFF; DNA: TGTGCCAGCAGCATAGGACCCTTCGGGGTGAACACTGAAGCTTTCTTT
size: -; J: TRBJ2-3; V: TRBV19; D: TRBD1; CDR3: CASKDRGTDTQYF; DNA: TGTGCCAGTAAGGACAGGGGCACAGATACGCAGTATTTT